The 12 T cell receptor beta chains below come from one sample, sequenced in a study of cytomegalovirus exposure and HLA in healthy donors. Researchers ran the PCR with 60 Vbeta and 13 Jbeta primers. This table comes from immunoSEQ multiplex PCR, and its TCRdb copy is limited to in-frame clones, with some not included. This sample has 100,000 to 150,000 clones, with approximately 10% found just once. The sample was PBMCs. The receptors come from a woman aged 40 to 55 in good health and CMV-seropositive.

This clone has more than one count but fewer than ten. The chain has TRBV5-1 and TRBJ1-2, with 9 bases fitting TRBD1. The CDR3 has 17 residues. Per germline, CDR1 SGHRS and CDR2 YFSETQ. Losses at the gene ends were 2 bases for V and 3 bases for J; bases not matched to a gene: 11. The CDR3 nucleotides are TGCGCCAGCAGCTTCGGGGACAGGGCTAAATTCGACTATGGCTACACCTTC. The encoded protein is CASSFGDRAKFDYGYTF.

Here the CDR3 reads CASSYRDRGYGEQYF. The DNA of the CDR3 is TGTGCCAGCAGCTATCGGGACAGGGGGTACGGAGAGCAGTACTTC. V usage is TRBV27 and J usage is TRBJ2-7; 11 positions agree with TRBD1. CDR3 length equals 15 residues. The germline V gene encodes CDR1 MNHEY and CDR2 SMNVEV (reference sequence). V shed 6 bases, J shed 7 bases, and the junction held 11 bases outside the gene matches.

The chain combines TRBV11-3 with TRBJ1-1; no reliable D call. V was shortened by 1 base and J by 7 bases, with 10 bases between the two germline ends. Germline V gives CDR1 SGHNT, CDR2 YENEEA. The CDR3 runs to 13 residues. The CDR3 reads CASSLVSEGEAFF. In DNA, the CDR3 is TGTGCCAGCAGCTTAGTAAGCGAAGGTGAAGCTTTCTTT.

This clone was observed a few times. This chain connects TRBV15 to TRBJ2-3; 12 nucleotides match TRBD2. The J segment lost 4 bases and the V segment lost 5 bases, leaving 4 bases of the junction unmatched. The CDR3 runs 15 residues. Germline V gene sequence: CDR1 LNHNV, CDR2 YYDKDF (reference sequence). The CDR3 protein is CATSASGGAADTQYF. The CDR3 nucleotides are TGTGCCACCAGCGCTAGCGGGGGGGCCGCAGATACGCAGTATTTT.

The chain couples TRBV5-6 to TRBJ1-2; D remains unclear. Trimming cost V 3 bases and J 4 bases, with 16 bases left between them. Germline V gives CDR1 SGHDT, CDR2 YYEEEE. This CDR3 contains 15 residues. CDR3 in amino acids: CASSSRRLFAYGYTF. The CDR3 DNA sequence: TGTGCCAGCAGCTCCCGGCGGCTCTTCGCCTATGGCTACACCTTC.

This clone was found a few times. The CDR3 loop is CASSELTGRLVELFF. CDR3 coding DNA: TGTGCCAGCAGTGAATTAACAGGGCGGCTAGTGGAACTGTTTTTT. J is TRBJ1-4 and V is TRBV6-1; possibly TRBD1 for D (6 bases). V dropped 2 bases and J dropped 12 bases, with 19 bases sitting between them. This CDR3 comprises 15 residues. From germline, CDR1 is MNHNS and CDR2 SASEGT.

This clone occurred a few times. V usage is TRBV19 and J usage is TRBJ1-4; D possibly corresponds to TRBD1 (5 bases). V lost 3 bases and J 3 bases, leaving 11 bases between the germline ends. This CDR3 comprises 15 residues. Germline lookup yields CDR1 LNHDA and CDR2 SQIVND (reference sequence). The CDR3 spells CASSMRDGPNEKLFF. For the CDR3, the DNA is TGTGCCAGTAGTATGCGGGACGGCCCTAATGAAAAACTGTTTTTT.

This clone has just a few counts. The J gene is TRBJ1-2, the V gene TRBV19, with 8 bases matching TRBD1. The V gene's germline CDR1 is LNHDA and CDR2 SQIVND (reference sequence). Germline trimming cut 3 bases from V and 8 bases from J; bases unmatched to any gene: 8. This CDR3 has 14 amino acids. CDR3 region: CASSIRQGAGGYTF. The CDR3 DNA is TGTGCCAGTAGTATTCGGCAGGGGGCAGGAGGCTACACCTTC.

The chain uses TRBV6-6 and TRBJ2-7, with 8 bases matching TRBD1. The V segment lost 6 bases and the J segment 3 bases; nucleotides outside the gene matches: 7. The CDR3 extends over 14 amino acids. CDR1 and CDR2 (germline): MNHNY, SVGAGI (reference sequence). The CDR3 sequence is CASRPGGYNYEQYF. The CDR3 DNA reads as TGTGCCAGCAGGCCAGGGGGCTACAACTACGAGCAGTACTTC.

This clone was seen only a few times. The chain has TRBV7-9 and TRBJ2-7; unclear D gene. The V end was cut by 3 bases, the J end by 6 bases, with 9 bases between. The CDR3 sequence is 12 residues long. Germline assignment: CDR1 SEHNR and CDR2 FQNEAQ (reference sequence). The CDR3 loop is CASSFQTPEQYF. Here the CDR3 DNA reads TGTGCCAGCAGCTTTCAGACTCCCGAGCAGTACTTC.

The J gene is TRBJ2-2, the V gene TRBV6-5, with a possible D match to TRBD2 (5 bases). Trimming removed 6 bases at V and 6 bases at J, with 14 bases between. The V gene's germline CDR1 is MNHEY and CDR2 SVGAGI. This CDR3 comprises 14 residues. The chain's CDR3 is CASRAALASGELFF. CDR3 nucleotides: TGTGCCAGCAGAGCCGCTCTAGCCTCCGGGGAGCTGTTTTTT.

Written as DNA, the CDR3 is TGTGCCAGCAGTTTGGTGGGGCTAGGGGAAAAACTGTTTTTT. Amino acids: CASSLVGLGEKLFF. The chain recombines TRBV27 with TRBJ1-4; tentative D call: TRBD1 (5 bases). V was shortened by 3 bases and J by 8 bases, with 13 bases between the two germline ends. CDR3 length: 14 residues. CDR1 MNHEY and CDR2 SMNVEV come from the germline V gene (reference sequence).